This T cell receptor (beta chain) is drawn from a study of blood T cells in healthy people across ages. Points from the study as a whole: Long-lived and aged donors differed, with more naive CD4+ cells and higher diversity in the long-lived. Among T cells, TCR beta diversity per million cells dropped roughly linearly as age rose.

Worth noting for this clonotype: Its specificity is unknown.

After removal of 4 bases from V and 0 bases from J, the junction contained 7 bases not matched to a gene. Germline-derived CDR1 and CDR2 are SGHAT and FQNNGV. This CDR3 has 17 residues. For the second PCR, which ran for about 7 to 11 cycles, a sample-barcoded 5' primer and a J-beta primer mix were used. TCRdb used MiXCR to reprocess the 5' RACE reads, holding one entry per CDR3 protein. Of about 680,000 distinct CDR3 sequences in the sample, 45% to 50% were seen once. Researchers collected ten milliliters of peripheral blood from every single donor. Sample: blood. The TCR comes from an older woman in good health. The chain uses TRBV11-2 and TRBJ2-1; 9 bases match TRBD2. The DNA for the CDR3 is TGTGCCAGCAGCTCGAAAGCGGGAGGCTCCTCCTACAATGAGCAGTTCTTC. It encodes CASSSKAGGSSYNEQFF.